This T cell receptor (beta chain) was sequenced in a study of blood T cell repertoires in COVID-19. Overall study context: Sites across the United States, Italy and Spain contributed samples from acute and convalescent COVID-19. Sources were T cells, B-cell-depleted T cells, or PBMCs; the material itself was cDNA or gDNA.

The ends were cut back, 7 bases at V and 0 bases at J, with 7 bases in the middle. CDR1 is SNHLY and CDR2 is FYNNEI in the germline V gene. The length of the CDR3 is 12 residues. Per the original data handling: Amplified reference gene primers provided the basis for estimating nucleated cell counts. TCRdb keeps only in-frame clones here, not all; method: immunoSEQ multiplex PCR. The DNA was the basis for D and trimming; V, J and clone size are from that table. The sample has a few hundred thousand clones; around nine tenths are singletons. The chain couples TRBV2 to TRBJ2-7; D remains ambiguous. The receptor was isolated from a middle-aged man who had recovered from COVID-19. Sequencing was performed on peripheral blood. CDR3 protein: CASTVDSYEQYF. Written as DNA, the CDR3 is TGTGCCAGCACGGTCGACTCCTACGAGCAGTACTTC.